This T cell receptor beta chain was obtained from a study of vaccination and CD4 T cells after COVID-19. The Oncomine TCR Beta short-read assay was applied to DNA of cultured CD4+ T cells. TCRdb itself ran the PCR reads through MiXCR, one entry per CDR3 protein. The profile covers fewer than 15,000 distinct CDR3 sequences, with 40% to 55% appearing a single time and 7.8% taken by the ten largest. Comment on this clonotype: Its antigen is not identified.

Germline assignment: CDR1 KGHSH and CDR2 LQKENI. The V gene end was trimmed by 2 bases and the J gene end by 9 bases; junction bases not matched to a gene: 10. This CDR3 has 15 residues. Stated treatment: approximately nine-day PBMC culture with coronavirus spike peptide pools or control peptides (ViraFEST assay). This rearrangement joins TRBV18 to TRBJ2-1; 7 bases map to TRBD2. This sample comprised CD4+ T cells from blood, cultured in vitro, obtained after SARS-CoV-2 vaccination. This clonotype originated in a human donor who had recovered from COVID-19. CDR3 in amino acids: CASSPMYGGSSEQFF. The CDR3 DNA follows: TGTGCCAGCTCACCAATGTACGGCGGGAGCAGTGAGCAGTTCTTC.